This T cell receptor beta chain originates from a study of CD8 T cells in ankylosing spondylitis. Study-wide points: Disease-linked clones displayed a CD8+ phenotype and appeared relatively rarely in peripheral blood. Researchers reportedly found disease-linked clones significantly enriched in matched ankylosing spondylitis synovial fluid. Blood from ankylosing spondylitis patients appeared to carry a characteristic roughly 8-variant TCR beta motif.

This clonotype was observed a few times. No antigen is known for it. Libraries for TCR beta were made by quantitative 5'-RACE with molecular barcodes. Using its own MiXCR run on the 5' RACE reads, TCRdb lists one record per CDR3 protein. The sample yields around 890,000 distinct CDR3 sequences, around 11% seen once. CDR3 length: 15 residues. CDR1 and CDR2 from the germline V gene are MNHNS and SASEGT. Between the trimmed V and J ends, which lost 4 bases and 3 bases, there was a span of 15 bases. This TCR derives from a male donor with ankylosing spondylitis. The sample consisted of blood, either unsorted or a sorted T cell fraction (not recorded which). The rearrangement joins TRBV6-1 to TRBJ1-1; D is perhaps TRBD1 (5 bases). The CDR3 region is CASSGSRAQDTEAFF. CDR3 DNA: TGTGCCAGCAGTGGATCCAGGGCACAGGACACTGAAGCTTTCTTT.